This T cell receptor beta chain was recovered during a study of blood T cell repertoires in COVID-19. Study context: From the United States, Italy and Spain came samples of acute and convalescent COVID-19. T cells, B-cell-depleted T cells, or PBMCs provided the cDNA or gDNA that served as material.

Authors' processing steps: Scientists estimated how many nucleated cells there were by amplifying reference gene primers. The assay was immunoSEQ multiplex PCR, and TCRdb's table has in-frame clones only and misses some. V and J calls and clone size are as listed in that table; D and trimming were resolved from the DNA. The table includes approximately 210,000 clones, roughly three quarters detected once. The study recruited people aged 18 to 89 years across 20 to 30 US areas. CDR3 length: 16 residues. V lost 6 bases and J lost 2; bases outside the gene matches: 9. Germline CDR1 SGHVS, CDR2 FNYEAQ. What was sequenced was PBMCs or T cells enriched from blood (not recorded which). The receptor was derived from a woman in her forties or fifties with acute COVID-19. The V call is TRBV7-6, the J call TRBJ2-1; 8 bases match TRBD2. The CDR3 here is CASRPISGAPYNEQFF. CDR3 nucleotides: TGTGCCAGCAGACCCATTAGCGGGGCGCCCTACAATGAGCAGTTCTTC.